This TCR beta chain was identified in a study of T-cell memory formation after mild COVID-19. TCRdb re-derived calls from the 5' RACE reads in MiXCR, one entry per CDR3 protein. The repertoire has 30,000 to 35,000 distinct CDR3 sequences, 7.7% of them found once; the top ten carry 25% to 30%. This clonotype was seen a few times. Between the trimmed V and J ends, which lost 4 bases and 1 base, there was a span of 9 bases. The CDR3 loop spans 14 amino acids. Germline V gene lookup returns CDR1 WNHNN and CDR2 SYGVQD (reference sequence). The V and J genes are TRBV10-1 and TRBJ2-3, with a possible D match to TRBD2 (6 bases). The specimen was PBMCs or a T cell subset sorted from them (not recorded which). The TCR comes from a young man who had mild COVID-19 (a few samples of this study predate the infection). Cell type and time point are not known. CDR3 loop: CASSGQRGTDTQYF. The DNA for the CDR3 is TGCGCCAGCAGTGGACAGCGGGGCACAGATACGCAGTATTTT.